Included here is one TCR beta chain sequence, with context. Germline lookup yields CDR1 LNHDA and CDR2 SQIVND (reference sequence). The CDR3 length is 16 residues. V dropped 7 bases and J dropped 4; count of bases not matched to a gene: 7. This sample stems from a study of cytomegalovirus exposure and HLA in healthy donors. Researchers ran the PCR with 60 Vbeta and 13 Jbeta primers. Sequencing used immunoSEQ multiplex PCR; TCRdb keeps in-frame clones, though not all of them. This repertoire shows about 110,000 clones, approximately 80% found once; its top ten account for about 0.25%. The origin of this receptor is a man over 45 in good health and CMV-seronegative. Sequencing input: PBMCs. V gene TRBV19 combines with J gene TRBJ2-1, with 13 bases matching TRBD2. The CDR3 region is CASNGLAGVEYNEQFF. The CDR3 DNA reads TGTGCCAGTAATGGACTAGCGGGAGTGGAGTACAATGAGCAGTTCTTC.